What follows are 29 T cell receptor beta chains derived from one specimen sequenced in a study of identical twins. TCRdb processed the 5' RACE reads anew with MiXCR; each CDR3 protein has one entry. Of 500,000 to 550,000 distinct CDR3 sequences listed, about 20% are singletons. The data were also submitted as part of a second study, on yellow fever vaccine responses in identical twins.

The source material was CD4+ T cells sorted from blood. Every receptor here comes from a woman younger than 30 in good health.

There are many counts of this clonotype. The V call is TRBV3-1, the J call TRBJ1-6; TRBD1 is a possible D gene (5 bases). Germline V gene sequence: CDR1 LGHDT, CDR2 YNNKEL (reference sequence). Trimming left V 3 bases short and J 10 bases short, with 13 bases between. CDR3 length: 14 amino acids. The chain's CDR3 is CASSQTWWDSPLHF. DNA for the CDR3: TGTGCCAGCAGCCAGACATGGTGGGACTCACCCCTCCACTTT. The entire variable domain, with the rest obtained from reference TRBV3-1 and TRBJ1-6, is as follows: DTAVSQTPKYLVTQMGNDKSIKCEQNLGHDTMYWYKQDSKKFLKIMFSYNNKELIINETVPNRFSPKSPDKAHLNLHINSLELGDSAVYFCASSQTWWDSPLHFGNGTRLTVT.

This clonotype was counted only a few times. The chain has TRBV13 and TRBJ2-5; 7 positions match TRBD2. The ends lost 5 bases at V and 3 bases at J; junction bases unmatched: 6. Germline values: CDR1 PRHDT, CDR2 FYEKMQ (reference sequence). The CDR3 has 14 residues. Written as DNA, the CDR3 is TGTGCCAGCAGCCGGCCGGGGGGTAAAGAGACCCAGTACTTC. This gives the protein CASSRPGGKETQYF.

In its sample, this clonotype was seen a few times. The chain links TRBV28 to TRBJ2-5; D ambiguous. V was shortened by 3 bases and J by 3 bases, with 8 bases between the two germline ends. This CDR3 has 13 amino acids. In germline, CDR1 is MDHEN, CDR2 SYDVKM. The CDR3 here is CASSFSTKETQYF. In DNA form, the CDR3 reads TGTGCCAGCAGTTTTTCAACGAAAGAGACCCAGTACTTC.

This clonotype was seen a handful of times. The chain employs TRBV12-3 or TRBV12-4 and TRBJ2-1, with 9 bases fitting TRBD2. Trimming took 6 bases from V and 9 from J; bases not matched to a gene: 3. This CDR3 comprises 12 residues. CDR3 amino acids: CASRQTSGEQFF. CDR3 nucleotides: TGTGCCAGCAGACAGACTAGCGGTGAGCAGTTCTTC.

The chain joins TRBV9 to TRBJ2-7; the D is unclear. In germline, CDR1 is SGDLS, CDR2 YYNGEE. V lost 0 bases, J lost 5 bases, and 15 bases lay in between. The CDR3 sequence is 15 residues long. As DNA, the CDR3 is TGTGCCAGCAGCGTAGCCCCAGCTTGGAATGACGAGCAGTACTTC. Encoded protein: CASSVAPAWNDEQYF.

This clonotype was observed a handful of times. The chain links TRBV7-6 to TRBJ2-5; a possible D gene is TRBD1 (6 bases). The CDR3 covers 13 residues. V lost 5 bases and J 5 bases, leaving 12 bases between the germline ends. CDR1 SGHVS and CDR2 FNYEAQ come from the germline V gene. DNA for the CDR3: TGTGCCAGCAGCCCACAGGGAAAGGAGACCCAGTACTTC. It translates to CASSPQGKETQYF.

The J gene is TRBJ2-2, the V gene TRBV9, with TRBD2 as a possible D gene (5 bases). Trimming pared 5 bases from V and 4 bases from J, leaving 12 bases between. The CDR3 is 14 residues long. Germline assignment: CDR1 SGDLS and CDR2 YYNGEE. In DNA form, the CDR3 reads TGTGCCAGCAGTCAGTCGGGGTTCACCGGGGAGCTGTTTTTT. This encodes CASSQSGFTGELFF. Supplemented by reference TRBV9 and TRBJ2-2, the full variable domain reads DSGVTQTPKHLITATGQRVTLRCSPRSGDLSVYWYQQSLDQGLQFLIQYYNGEERAKGNILERFSAQQFPDLHSELNLSSLELGDSALYFCASSQSGFTGELFFGEGSRLTVL.

This clonotype was seen many times. The junction does not match germline at one end; this may be a read error. This chain connects TRBV5-1 to TRBJ1-2, with 8 bases aligning to TRBD1. The CDR3 is made up of 13 amino acids. Germline V CDR1 and CDR2: SGHRS, YFSETQ. CDR3 amino acids: CASSSTGDYGYTF. CDR3 coding DNA: TGTGCCAGCAGTTCGACAGGGGACTATGGCTACACCTTC.

The chain recombines TRBV18 with TRBJ2-7; D might be TRBD1 (6 bases). V lost 6 bases and J 4 bases, leaving 13 bases between the germline ends. This CDR3 is 13 amino acids long. CDR1 and CDR2 from the germline V gene are KGHSH and LQKENI. CDR3 nucleotide sequence: TGTGCCAGCTCTCGACAGGTTAATTACGAGCAGTACTTC. Translation gives CASSRQVNYEQYF.

The table lists this clonotype with a few counts. The chain uses TRBV20-1 and TRBJ2-1, with 10 bases fitting TRBD2. This CDR3 comprises 13 residues. V dropped 6 bases and J dropped 6; count of bases not matched to a gene: 5. Germline lookup yields CDR1 DFQATT and CDR2 SNEGSKA (reference sequence). This CDR3 is CSARLAGRNEQFF. The CDR3, as DNA: TGCAGTGCCAGACTAGCGGGTCGCAATGAGCAGTTCTTC.

The CDR3 region has the DNA TGTGCCAGCAGTCCACGACAGAACACAGATACGCAGTATTTT. Protein product: CASSPRQNTDTQYF. The gene calls are TRBV2 and TRBJ2-3; weak D call: TRBD1 (5 bases). This CDR3 has 14 amino acids. The V gene lost 5 bases and the J gene lost 2 bases, with 11 bases spanning the gap. CDR1 and CDR2 (germline): SNHLY, FYNNEI.

This clonotype turned up a few times. This rearrangement joins TRBV5-1 to TRBJ1-2; the D is unclear. CDR1 is SGHRS and CDR2 is YFSETQ in the germline V gene. Deletions cut 1 base from V and 1 base from J, with 11 bases between. CDR3 length equals 15 residues. The CDR3 region is CASSLTHGVNYGYTF. CDR3 bases: TGCGCCAGCAGCTTGACACACGGGGTTAACTATGGCTACACCTTC. The complete variable domain, with remaining parts taken from reference TRBV5-1 and TRBJ1-2, reads KAGVTQTPRYLIKTRGQQVTLSCSPISGHRSVSWYQQTPGQGLQFLFEYFSETQRNKGNFPGRFSGRQFSNSRSEMNVSTLELGDSALYLCASSLTHGVNYGYTFGSGTRLTVV.

V is TRBV12-3 or TRBV12-4 and J is TRBJ2-3; 7 nucleotides align to TRBD2. This CDR3 contains 13 residues. Trimming removed 7 bases from V and 4 bases from J; junction bases left unmatched: 5. CDR3 in amino acids: CASMRENPDTQYF. As DNA, the CDR3 is TGTGCCAGCATGCGGGAGAATCCAGATACGCAGTATTTT.

V is TRBV20-1 and J is TRBJ2-1; D uncertain. Germline loops: CDR1 DFQATT, CDR2 SNEGSKA (reference sequence). V was cut by 0 bases and J by 0 bases, with 9 bases left in between. The CDR3 has 15 amino acids. The CDR3 is CSARDRRHSYNEQFF. The CDR3 DNA reads TGCAGTGCTAGAGATCGGCGCCACTCCTACAATGAGCAGTTCTTC.

V is TRBV10-2 and J is TRBJ2-1; TRBD2 aligns across 7 bases. This CDR3 is built from 13 residues. J lost 3 bases, V lost 8 bases, and 4 bases had no gene match. Germline CDR1 is WSHSY and CDR2 is SAAADI. The CDR3 spells CASRGDYYNEQFF. The CDR3 DNA reads as TGCGCCAGCCGGGGGGACTACTACAATGAGCAGTTCTTC.

The CDR3 here is CASRDRQGDGYTF. CDR3 sequence (DNA): TGTGCCAGCAGAGATAGACAGGGAGATGGCTACACCTTC. The chain carries TRBV6-1 and TRBJ1-2, with 7 bases identical to TRBD1. The germline gives CDR1 MNHNS, CDR2 SASEGT. The CDR3 length is 13 residues. Trimming cost V 6 bases and J 6 bases; bases outside gene matches: 7.

This clonotype has ten or more counts. The V call is TRBV20-1, the J call TRBJ1-2; 10 bases are a match to TRBD1. The CDR3 loop spans 14 amino acids. Germline CDR1 and CDR2: DFQATT and SNEGSKA (reference sequence). The J segment lost 6 bases and the V segment lost 5 bases, leaving 9 bases of the junction unmatched. CDR3 nucleotides: TGCAGTGCTGGAAGACAGGGGGCATCTCATGGCTACACCTTC. Its protein is CSAGRQGASHGYTF.

This clonotype has more than one count but fewer than ten. The CDR3 DNA follows: TGCGCCAGCAGCCGGAGGACGGAGGACACTGAAGCTTTCTTT. It encodes CASSRRTEDTEAFF. This chain joins TRBV5-1 and TRBJ1-1, with no clear D. This CDR3 spans 14 amino acids. Germline lookup yields CDR1 SGHRS and CDR2 YFSETQ. V lost 4 bases and J 3 bases, leaving 13 bases between the germline ends.

In this sample, this clonotype turned up a few times. The chain uses TRBV3-1 and TRBJ2-2, with 10 positions matching TRBD1. Losses at the gene ends were 6 bases for V and 7 bases for J; bases not matched to a gene: 8. Germline CDR1 and CDR2: LGHDT and YNNKEL (reference sequence). This CDR3 comprises 15 residues. Here the CDR3 reads CASRRRQGAVGELFF. CDR3 nucleotide sequence: TGTGCCAGCAGGCGTAGACAGGGGGCAGTCGGGGAGCTGTTTTTT.

The genes are TRBV20-1 and TRBJ2-1, with TRBD2 matching 15 bases. With V trimmed by 3 bases and J by 5 bases, 8 bases remained unmatched. The CDR3 length is 17 residues. Germline V CDR1 and CDR2: DFQATT, SNEGSKA (reference sequence). The CDR3 sequence is CSARRGLAGGPHNEQFF. CDR3 nucleotide sequence: TGCAGTGCTAGGAGGGGACTAGCGGGAGGTCCCCACAATGAGCAGTTCTTC.

This clonotype has just a few counts. The V gene is TRBV24-1, the J gene TRBJ2-5, with no clear D. Per the germline V gene, CDR1 is KGHDR and CDR2 is SFDVKD. V was pared by 10 bases and J by 2 bases, with 13 bases between. This CDR3 has 13 residues. In DNA form, the CDR3 reads TGTGCCACTTCTAACCTGGGGCAAGAGACCCAGTACTTC. Amino acids: CATSNLGQETQYF.

V gene TRBV4-1 combines with J gene TRBJ2-1, with a tentative D call TRBD2 (6 bases). Trimming shortened V by 1 base and J by 4 bases, and 32 bases separated the two germline ends. The CDR3 extends over 22 amino acids. Germline V CDR1 and CDR2: MGHRA, YSYEKL. CDR3 in DNA: TGCGCCAGCAGCCAAGTTAGTGGTATCGGGAGACCGAAAGAAAGGACGTACAATGAGCAGTTCTTC. Encoded protein: CASSQVSGIGRPKERTYNEQFF.

A few counts support this clonotype. The chain couples TRBV2 to TRBJ1-5; D is undetermined. Trimming took 2 bases from V and 3 from J, leaving 8 bases between them. CDR1 and CDR2 (germline): SNHLY, FYNNEI. The length of the CDR3 is 14 residues. CDR3 bases: TGTGCCAGCAGTGAAAAGTCGGCCAATCAGCCCCAGCATTTT. This translates into CASSEKSANQPQHF.

The gene calls are TRBV11-2 and TRBJ2-7; 10 bases are shared with TRBD1. The J segment lost 9 bases and the V segment lost 4 bases, leaving 24 bases of the junction unmatched. The CDR3 spans 19 residues. CDR1 is SGHAT and CDR2 is FQNNGV in the germline V gene. The CDR3 loop reads CASSSYFTGQGRSQQGQYV. CDR3 in DNA: TGTGCCAGCAGCTCCTACTTTACGGGACAGGGGCGAAGCCAACAAGGGCAGTACGTC.

This clonotype was recorded a few times. The V gene is TRBV7-2, the J gene TRBJ2-1; the D is unclear. CDR1 is SGHTA, CDR2 FQGNSA, per germline. V was clipped by 2 bases and J by 6 bases, with 14 bases between them. The CDR3 covers 15 residues. CDR3 sequence reads: CASSLYDLLRNEQFF. The CDR3 nucleotides read TGTGCCAGCAGCTTATATGACTTGCTACGCAATGAGCAGTTCTTC.

This clonotype has more than one count but fewer than ten. The chain joins TRBV4-1 to TRBJ1-5; 8 bases match TRBD1. Looked up from germline, CDR1 is MGHRA and CDR2 is YSYEKL. The CDR3 sequence is 14 residues long. V lost 4 bases to trimming and J lost 5 bases; unmatched junction nucleotides: 4. The CDR3 DNA follows: TGCGCCAGCAGCCCGGACAGGGACTATCAGCCCCAGCATTTT. It translates to CASSPDRDYQPQHF.

In its sample, this clonotype was seen a few times. An end of the junction does not agree with germline; a read error may underlie this. The V and J genes are TRBV20-1 and TRBJ2-1; 8 bases map to TRBD2. Germline assignment: CDR1 DFQATT and CDR2 SNEGSKA (reference sequence). There are 13 residues in the CDR3. The CDR3 nucleotides read TGCAGTGCTAGGCCACCTACTAGCGGAGAGCCGTTCTTC. Its translation: CSARPPTSGEPFF.

This clonotype was recorded a few times. This chain connects TRBV5-7 to TRBJ2-3; D may be TRBD1 or TRBD2 (5 bases each). TRBV5-7 counts as an open reading frame of uncertain function. The ends were cut back, 4 bases at V and 1 base at J, with 10 bases in the middle. The CDR3 spans 14 residues. The CDR3 is CASSPRGCTDTQYF. CDR3 coding DNA: TGTGCCAGCAGCCCGAGGGGTTGCACAGATACGCAGTATTTT.

The chain recombines TRBV6-5 with TRBJ2-7, with TRBD2 as a possible D gene (6 bases). V lost 0 bases to trimming and J lost 6 bases, with 21 bases between them. The CDR3 runs to 17 residues. Germline CDR1 MNHEY, CDR2 SVGAGI. This chain's CDR3 is CASSYSMAWGGSGEQYF. The CDR3 DNA sequence: TGTGCCAGCAGTTACTCAATGGCGTGGGGAGGAAGCGGCGAGCAGTACTTC.